The rows below give T cell receptor beta chains drawn from one sample of a study of vaccination and CD4 T cells after COVID-19. TCRdb redid the calling of the PCR reads with MiXCR, one entry per CDR3 protein. Counted here are about 24,000 distinct CDR3 sequences, 40% to 55% occurring once; the ten biggest clones make up roughly 4%. Their antigens are not known. This material consisted of CD4+ T cells from blood, cultured in vitro, taken about 7 months after SARS-CoV-2 vaccination. The receptors derive from a human donor who had recovered from COVID-19. The CDR3 runs from the conserved cysteine through the conserved F or W. D genes are given only for firm matches. For some rows the clone size is stated as once, few or many, or as a class when expanded; others skip it.

TRBV19,TRBJ2-5,.,.,TGTGCCAGTAGTCCCCAGGGCCGGGGAGAGACCCAGTACTTC,CASSPQGRGETQYF
TRBV10-3,TRBJ1-5,few,TRBD1,TGTGCCATCAGTGAGGACAGGGTATCTCAGCCCCAGCATTTT,CAISEDRVSQPQHF
TRBV28,TRBJ2-1,few,.,TGTGCCAGCAGTCACCTTATCAATGAGCAGTTCTTC,CASSHLINEQFF
TRBV20-1,TRBJ2-3,.,.,TGCAGTGCTAGAGCCCGAACCCAAATTAGCGGTAGCACAGATACGCAGTATTTT,CSARARTQISGSTDTQYF
TRBV20-1,TRBJ2-7,.,.,TGCAGTGCTAGGCCCCTCAAGGGACTCAGATCCTACGAGCAGTACTTC,CSARPLKGLRSYEQYF
TRBV20-1,TRBJ2-7,.,.,TGCAGTGCTAGTACACTACTAGAGGGTTCCCACGAGCAGTACTTC,CSASTLLEGSHEQYF
TRBV28,TRBJ2-1,.,TRBD2,TGTGCCAGCAGTTCCGCTAGCGCTAGCGGGAGAAATGAGCAGTTCTTC,CASSSASASGRNEQFF
TRBV4-1,TRBJ2-7,.,TRBD2,TGCGCCAGCAGCCGCTCCAGGACTAGCGGGAGGTCCTACGAGCAGTACTTC,CASSRSRTSGRSYEQYF
TRBV10-3,TRBJ2-5,.,TRBD2,TGTGCCACCCGGGGACTACAAGAGACCCAGTACTTC,CATRGLQETQYF
TRBV5-1,TRBJ2-7,.,.,TGCGCCAGCAGCCCAAACAACCAGGCCTACGAGCAGTACTTC,CASSPNNQAYEQYF
TRBV4-1,TRBJ2-7,.,.,TGCGCCACATCCGGGACTCCCCTCGCTTTAGAAGAGCAGTACTTC,CATSGTPLALEEQYF
TRBV10-3,TRBJ2-7,.,.,TGTGCCATCAGTGAGAGAGGGCCATCCTACGAGCAGTACTTC,CAISERGPSYEQYF
TRBV20-1,TRBJ2-7,.,.,TGCAGTGCAAGGGGGGACACCAACTACGAGCAGTACTTC,CSARGDTNYEQYF
TRBV20-1,TRBJ2-3,few,TRBD2,TGCAGTGCCCCCCGGTCTAGCGGGAGTGGCGATACGCAGTATTTT,CSAPRSSGSGDTQYF
TRBV11-1,TRBJ2-7,once,TRBD1,TGTGCCAGCAGCCGACAGGGGTCCTACGAGCAGTACTTC,CASSRQGSYEQYF
TRBV24-1,TRBJ2-5,few,.,TGTGCCACCATCGGCTATCAGGGGGGGGAGACCCAGTACTTC,CATIGYQGGETQYF